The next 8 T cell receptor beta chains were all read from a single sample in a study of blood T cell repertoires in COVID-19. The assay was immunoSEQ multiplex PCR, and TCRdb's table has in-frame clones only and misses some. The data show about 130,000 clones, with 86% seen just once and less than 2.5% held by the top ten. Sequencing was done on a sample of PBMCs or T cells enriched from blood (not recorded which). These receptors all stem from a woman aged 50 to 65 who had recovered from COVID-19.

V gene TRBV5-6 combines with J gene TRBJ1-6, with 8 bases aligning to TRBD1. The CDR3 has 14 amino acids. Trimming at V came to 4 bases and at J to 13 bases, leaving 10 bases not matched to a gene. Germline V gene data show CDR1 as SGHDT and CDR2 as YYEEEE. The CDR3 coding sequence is TGTGCCAGCAGCCTGACAGGGGCCATTACCCCCCTCCACTTT. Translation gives CASSLTGAITPLHF.

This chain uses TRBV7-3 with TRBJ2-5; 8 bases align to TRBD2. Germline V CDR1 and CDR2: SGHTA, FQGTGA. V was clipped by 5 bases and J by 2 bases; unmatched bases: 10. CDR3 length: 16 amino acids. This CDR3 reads CASSPPGLAGQETQYF. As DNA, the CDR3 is TGTGCCAGCAGCCCCCCCGGACTAGCCGGGCAAGAGACCCAGTACTTC.

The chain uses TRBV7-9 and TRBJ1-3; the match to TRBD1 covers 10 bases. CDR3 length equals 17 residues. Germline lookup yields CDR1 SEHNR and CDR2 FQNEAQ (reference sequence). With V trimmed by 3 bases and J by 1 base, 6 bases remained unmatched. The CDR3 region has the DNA TGTGCCAGCAGCTTTCTAGGACAGGGGGAGTCTGGAAACACCATATATTTT. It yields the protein CASSFLGQGESGNTIYF.

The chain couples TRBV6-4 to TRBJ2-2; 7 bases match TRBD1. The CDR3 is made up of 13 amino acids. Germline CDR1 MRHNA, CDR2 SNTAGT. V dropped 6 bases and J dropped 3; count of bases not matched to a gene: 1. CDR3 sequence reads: CASRGTDTGELFF. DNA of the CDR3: TGTGCCAGCAGAGGGACAGACACCGGGGAGCTGTTTTTT.

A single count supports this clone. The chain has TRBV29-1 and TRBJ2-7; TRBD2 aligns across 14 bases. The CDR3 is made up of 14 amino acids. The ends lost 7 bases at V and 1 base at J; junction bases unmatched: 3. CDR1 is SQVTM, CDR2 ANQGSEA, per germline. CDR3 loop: CSAGLAGGSYEQYF. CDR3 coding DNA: TGCAGCGCCGGACTAGCGGGGGGATCCTACGAGCAGTACTTC.

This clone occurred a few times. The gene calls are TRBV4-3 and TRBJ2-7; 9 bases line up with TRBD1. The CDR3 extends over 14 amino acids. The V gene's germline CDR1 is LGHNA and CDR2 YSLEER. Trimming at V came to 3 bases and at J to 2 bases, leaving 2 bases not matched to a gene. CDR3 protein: CASSHDRGTYEQYF. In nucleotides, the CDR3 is TGCGCCAGCAGCCATGACAGGGGGACCTACGAGCAGTACTTC.

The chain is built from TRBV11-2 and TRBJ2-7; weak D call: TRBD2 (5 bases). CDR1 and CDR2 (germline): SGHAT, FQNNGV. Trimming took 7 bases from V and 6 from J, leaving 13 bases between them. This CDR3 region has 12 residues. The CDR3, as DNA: TGTGCCAGCAAACTAGGGTGGGGCGAGCAGTACTTC. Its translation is CASKLGWGEQYF. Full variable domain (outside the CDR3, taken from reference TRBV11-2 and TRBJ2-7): EAGVAQSPRYKIIEKRQSVAFWCNPISGHATLYWYQQILGQGPKLLIQFQNNGVVDDSQLPKDRFSAERLKGVDSTLKIQPAKLEDSAVYLCASKLGWGEQYFGPGTRLTVT.

The CDR3 DNA follows: TGCGCCAGCAGCCCGGTGACGGGGGGGCCTTCCGGCGAGCAGTACTTC. It specifies CASSPVTGGPSGEQYF. The chain joins TRBV5-1 to TRBJ2-7; 8 nucleotides line up with TRBD2. The CDR3 covers 16 residues. CDR1 and CDR2 from the germline V gene are SGHRS and YFSETQ. V gave up 4 bases and J gave up 6 bases; unmatched junction bases: 15.